The T cell receptor (beta chain) under discussion was sequenced for a study of T cell clonality in common variable immunodeficiency. To note about this clone: The antigen remains undetermined. The read gets to within 3 residues of the CDR3 end, and the germline J gene fills in the rest.

This CDR3 contains 13 residues. The ends were cut back, 4 bases at V and 4 bases at J, with 8 bases in the middle. The germline gives CDR1 KGHSY, CDR2 FQNENV. Donors gave 5 to 8 ml heparinized peripheral whole blood. Some clones are missing from TCRdb's copy, which holds only in-frame ones; the method was immunoSEQ multiplex PCR. The sample was found to contain 40,000 or so clones, and every one recurs. General study results and limits: The cause of increased CVID clonality remains unclear without subpopulation sequencing. Shared TCRbeta clones were fewer between CVID subjects than controls. Patient heterogeneity in the CVID cohort limited correlations between repertoire features and clinical complications.

Sequenced sample: peripheral blood mononuclear cells. The chain joins TRBV16 to TRBJ1-5; D perhaps matches TRBD1 (5 bases). The origin of this receptor is a person aged 18-70 years in good health. Here the CDR3 reads CASSRQTNQPQHF. CDR3 DNA, as far as it was read: TGTGCCAGCAGCCGACAGACAAATCAGCCC.